This entry lists 5 T cell receptor beta chains sequenced from one sample in a study of T-cell memory formation after mild COVID-19. TCRdb reprocessed the 5' RACE reads via MiXCR and lists one record per CDR3 protein. The table has roughly 50,000 distinct CDR3 sequences, over 7.5% seen once; the top ten hold roughly 1.2%. The specimen was PBMCs or a T cell subset sorted from them (not recorded which). The receptors here all came from a man aged 18 to 29 who had mild COVID-19 (a few samples of this study predate the infection). Cell type and time point are not known.

The chain couples TRBV5-5 to TRBJ2-7, with 8 positions matching TRBD2. Germline V CDR1 and CDR2: SGHKS, YYEKEE (reference sequence). The CDR3 loop spans 16 amino acids. Trimming took 4 bases from V and 2 from J; bases not matched to a gene: 11. CDR3 residues: CASSTSGGNPTYEQYV. The CDR3 DNA reads as TGTGCCAGCAGCACCTCGGGGGGGAATCCGACCTACGAGCAGTACGTC.

This clonotype was detected a few times. The chain is built from TRBV29-1 and TRBJ1-1; D gene unclear. Germline-derived CDR1 and CDR2 are SQVTM and ANQGSEA. Trimming shortened V by 0 bases and J by 5 bases, and 10 bases separated the two germline ends. The CDR3 has 13 residues. The CDR3 DNA reads TGCAGCGTTGAAGATTGGGTAGGAACTGAAGCTTTCTTT. Its protein is CSVEDWVGTEAFF. Full variable domain (outside the CDR3, taken from reference TRBV29-1 and TRBJ1-1): SAVISQKPSRDICQRGTSLTIQCQVDSQVTMMFWYRQQPGQSLTLIATANQGSEATYESGFVIDKFPISRPNLTFSTLTVSNMSPEDSSIYLCSVEDWVGTEAFFGQGTRLTVV.

This clonotype showed up just a few times. V gene TRBV10-3 combines with J gene TRBJ1-5, with D perhaps matching TRBD1 (6 bases). V was pared by 0 bases and J by 7 bases, with 7 bases between. The CDR3 is 13 amino acids. Germline V CDR1 and CDR2: ENHRY, SYGVKD. The CDR3 spells CAISESGAQPQHF. The CDR3, as DNA: TGTGCCATCAGTGAGTCGGGGGCCCAGCCCCAGCATTTT.

This clonotype has only a few counts. The chain has TRBV25-1 and TRBJ1-2; D uncertain. This CDR3 has 17 residues. Germline V gives CDR1 MGHDK, CDR2 SYGVNS. V dropped 6 bases and J dropped 8 bases, with 28 bases sitting between them. CDR3 DNA: TGTGCCAGCAGCCCTCCCACCTATGCCGGTGGCCGACAAGGCTACACCTTC. This gives the protein CASSPPTYAGGRQGYTF.

V is TRBV7-9 and J is TRBJ1-1; 9 positions agree with TRBD1. Trimming removed 5 bases from V and 3 bases from J; junction bases left unmatched: 4. This CDR3 is 14 amino acids long. Germline CDR1 is SEHNR and CDR2 is FQNEAQ (reference sequence). The CDR3 is CASSKGQGDTEAFF. DNA for the CDR3: TGTGCCAGCAGCAAGGGACAGGGAGACACTGAAGCTTTCTTT.